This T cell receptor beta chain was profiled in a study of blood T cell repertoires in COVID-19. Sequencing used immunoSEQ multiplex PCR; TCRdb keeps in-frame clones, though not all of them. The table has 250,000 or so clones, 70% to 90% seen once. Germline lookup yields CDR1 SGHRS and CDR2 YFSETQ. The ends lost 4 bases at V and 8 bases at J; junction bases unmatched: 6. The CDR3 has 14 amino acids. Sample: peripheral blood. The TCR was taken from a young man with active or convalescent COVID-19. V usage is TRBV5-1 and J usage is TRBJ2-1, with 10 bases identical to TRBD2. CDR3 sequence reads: CASSLLAGVDEQFF. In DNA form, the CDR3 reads TGCGCCAGCAGCCTCCTAGCGGGAGTTGATGAGCAGTTCTTC.